The entry below gives a single T cell receptor (beta chain) sequence along with its context. The data were obtained in a study of blood T cell repertoires in COVID-19. Study as a whole: Researchers got acute and convalescent COVID-19 samples from the United States, Italy and Spain. PBMCs, B-cell-depleted T cells, or T cells provided the cDNA or gDNA that made up the material.

Original data processing: The authors estimated nucleated cell counts from reference gene primer amplification. The method was immunoSEQ multiplex PCR; TCRdb's version includes in-frame clones alone and lacks a portion of them. V, J and clone size are taken as reported in that table, and D and trimming were inferred from the DNA itself. The table has some 220,000 clones, approximately 85% seen once. The V gene lost 0 bases and the J gene lost 2 bases, with 8 bases spanning the gap. CDR1 is SGHTS, CDR2 YDEGEE, per germline. The CDR3 covers 14 residues. J is TRBJ2-5 and V is TRBV5-8; D is perhaps TRBD2 (6 bases). Source material: peripheral blood. This receptor was taken from a man aged 50 or older with acute or convalescent COVID-19. The CDR3 bases are TGTGCCAGCAGCTTGGGCGGGAAGCAAGAGACCCAGTACTTC. This encodes CASSLGGKQETQYF.